These 31 T cell receptor beta chains originate from one sample sequenced in a study of spatial heterogeneity in lung cancer. As for time point: sample taken at primary tumor resection. MiXCR was run by TCRdb on the 5' RACE reads, yielding one entry per CDR3 protein. The data contain tens of thousands of distinct CDR3 sequences, more than 4.5% of them singletons. Sequenced material: PBMCs, taken at surgery. All receptors come from a female donor with early-stage non-small cell lung cancer.

J is TRBJ2-5 and V is TRBV5-1, with D possibly being TRBD2 (5 bases). The V end was cut by 0 bases, the J end by 6 bases, with 15 bases between. This CDR3 comprises 15 residues. Looked up from germline, CDR1 is SGHRS and CDR2 is YFSETQ. CDR3 in DNA: TGCGCCAGCAGCTTGGCAGCGGATAATTCTCAGACCCAGTACTTC. Translation: CASSLAADNSQTQYF.

The gene calls are TRBV7-2 and TRBJ1-5; 9 bases are shared with TRBD1. The CDR3 is 14 residues long. After removal of 5 bases from V and 7 bases from J, the junction contained 6 bases not matched to a gene. Germline CDR1 is SGHTA and CDR2 is FQGNSA. CDR3 in amino acids: CASSTTGGEQPQHF. As DNA, the CDR3 is TGTGCCAGCAGCACGACAGGGGGAGAACAGCCCCAGCATTTT.

The sample holds many counts of this clonotype. This chain connects TRBV4-1 to TRBJ2-3; TRBD1 is a possible D gene (6 bases). V lost 0 bases to trimming and J lost 4 bases, with 17 bases between them. The CDR3 runs 17 residues. Germline assignment: CDR1 MGHRA and CDR2 YSYEKL. The CDR3 region is CASSQDGARQGSDTQYF. The CDR3 DNA sequence: TGCGCCAGCAGCCAAGATGGGGCCCGGCAGGGGTCAGATACGCAGTATTTT.

This clonotype has at least ten counts. The genes are TRBV20-1 and TRBJ1-1; the D is unclear. The germline V gene encodes CDR1 DFQATT and CDR2 SNEGSKA (reference sequence). CDR3 length: 12 residues. The CDR3 sequence: CADRDTNTEAFF. Written as DNA, the CDR3 is TGCGCTGACCGGGATACGAACACTGAAGCTTTCTTT.

This clonotype has at least ten counts. This chain uses TRBV5-1 with TRBJ2-7; 7 positions agree with TRBD1. The germline gives CDR1 SGHRS, CDR2 YFSETQ. The CDR3 sequence is 13 residues long. V dropped 3 bases and J dropped 5; count of bases not matched to a gene: 5. The CDR3 reads CASSSHRGHEQYF. The CDR3 nucleotides are TGCGCCAGCAGCTCCCATAGGGGGCACGAGCAGTACTTC.

This clonotype was seen at least ten times. This chain connects TRBV2 to TRBJ2-1, with a possible D match to TRBD2 (7 bases). CDR3 length: 16 amino acids. V lost 3 bases to trimming and J lost 1 base, with 13 bases between them. CDR1 and CDR2 (germline): SNHLY, FYNNEI. CDR3 in amino acids: CASSEAKGGSYNEQFF. In DNA, the CDR3 is TGTGCCAGCAGTGAGGCCAAGGGGGGGTCCTACAATGAGCAGTTCTTC.

In its sample, this clonotype was seen many times. The chain recombines TRBV7-2 with TRBJ2-7; D gene ambiguous. Per germline, CDR1 SGHTA and CDR2 FQGNSA. The CDR3 length is 14 residues. The V and J ends lost 2 bases and 1 base respectively, with 9 bases between them. Here the CDR3 reads CASSLSLGSYEQYF. CDR3 DNA sequence: TGTGCCAGCAGCTTATCTCTGGGTTCCTACGAGCAGTACTTC.

This clonotype was counted ten times or more. The chain employs TRBV12-3 or TRBV12-4 and TRBJ2-3; TRBD2 matches 9 bases. The V gene end was trimmed by 3 bases and the J gene end by 4 bases; junction bases not matched to a gene: 8. CDR3 size: 16 residues. For the CDR3, the DNA is TGTGCCAGCAGTTTGCGGAAGACTAGCGGTGCAGATACGCAGTATTTT. Its protein is CASSLRKTSGADTQYF.

This clonotype was seen repeatedly, ten times or more. The gene calls are TRBV4-1 and TRBJ2-1; TRBD2 matches at 7 bases. The germline V gene encodes CDR1 MGHRA and CDR2 YSYEKL. The CDR3 is made up of 16 amino acids. Unmatched junction bases numbered 7, after V lost 1 base and J lost 4 bases. This chain's CDR3 is CASSQVRLAVYNEQFF. The CDR3 DNA follows: TGCGCCAGCAGCCAAGTTCGCCTAGCGGTTTACAATGAGCAGTTCTTC.

This clonotype appeared many times. V gene TRBV19 combines with J gene TRBJ2-5, with TRBD1 identical over 9 bases. After removal of 4 bases from V and 7 bases from J, the junction contained 7 bases not matched to a gene. Germline CDR1 and CDR2: LNHDA and SQIVND (reference sequence). CDR3 size: 14 residues. The CDR3 coding sequence is TGTGCCAGTAGTACGGGACAGGGCGGCGGGACCCAGTACTTC. This encodes CASSTGQGGGTQYF.

This clonotype has ten or more counts. This chain uses TRBV4-3 with TRBJ2-5; 13 bases agree with TRBD2. The CDR3 has 18 residues. V was clipped by 3 bases and J by 2 bases; unmatched bases: 9. The germline gives CDR1 LGHNA, CDR2 YSLEER. CDR3 protein: CASSQRGTSGDAQETQYF. CDR3 nucleotide sequence: TGCGCCAGCAGCCAGCGAGGGACTAGCGGGGATGCTCAAGAGACCCAGTACTTC.

At least ten counts were recorded for this clonotype. V is TRBV6-5 and J is TRBJ1-5, with D tentatively TRBD1 (5 bases). This CDR3 spans 13 amino acids. CDR1 and CDR2 (germline): MNHEY, SVGAGI. V was pared by 6 bases and J by 5 bases, with 11 bases between. CDR3 sequence (DNA): TGTGCCAGCAGGGCAGGGAGATATCAGCCCCAGCATTTT. Its translation is CASRAGRYQPQHF.

This clonotype appeared many times. This CDR3 reads CASSFSAGKQPQHF. In DNA, the CDR3 is TGTGCCAGCAGTTTTTCGGCAGGGAAACAGCCCCAGCATTTT. The J gene is TRBJ1-5, the V gene TRBV12-3 or TRBV12-4, with D perhaps matching TRBD1 (5 bases). This CDR3 has 14 amino acids. Trimming took 3 bases from V and 7 from J, leaving 13 bases between them.

Many counts were recorded for this clonotype. The gene calls are TRBV30 and TRBJ2-3; TRBD1 aligns across 8 bases. V was clipped by 5 bases and J by 1 base; unmatched bases: 8. Per germline, CDR1 GTSNPN and CDR2 SVGIG (reference sequence). This CDR3 contains 15 residues. The CDR3 DNA follows: TGTGCCTGGGGCTCAGGGGGCAGGGGCACAGATACGCAGTATTTT. Residues: CAWGSGGRGTDTQYF.

This clonotype was seen more than once but under ten times. The gene calls are TRBV20-1 and TRBJ2-2; maybe TRBD1 (6 bases). V was trimmed by 3 bases and J by 8 bases, leaving 16 bases between them. This CDR3 is built from 14 residues. The germline V gene encodes CDR1 DFQATT and CDR2 SNEGSKA (reference sequence). CDR3 sequence: CSASIEGGRGELFF. In DNA form, the CDR3 reads TGCAGTGCTAGTATTGAAGGGGGAAGGGGGGAGCTGTTTTTT.

This clonotype has at least ten counts. The V and J genes are TRBV6-2 or TRBV6-3 and TRBJ1-2; 8 positions agree with TRBD1. Trimming at V came to 5 bases and at J to 8 bases, leaving 13 bases not matched to a gene. This CDR3 has 15 residues. CDR1 is MNHEY and CDR2 is SVGEGT in the germline V gene. The CDR3 sequence: CASSNPPRTGKGYTF. CDR3 sequence (DNA): TGTGCCAGCAGTAACCCACCGAGGACAGGGAAAGGCTACACCTTC.

A few counts support this clonotype. V is TRBV10-1 and J is TRBJ1-1; no firm D call. The CDR3 sequence is 12 residues long. The germline gives CDR1 WNHNN, CDR2 SYGVQD (reference sequence). V was cut by 6 bases and J by 7 bases, with 12 bases left in between. The CDR3 nucleotides are TGCGCCAGCAGACCGGACGGATATGAAGCTTTCTTT. This sequence encodes CASRPDGYEAFF.

In its sample, this clonotype was seen a few times. The chain recombines TRBV7-2 with TRBJ1-1; D is ambiguous. The CDR3 extends over 13 amino acids. Germline V lookup: CDR1 SGHTA, CDR2 FQGNSA. V was pared by 5 bases and J by 4 bases, with 11 bases between. CDR3 sequence: CASSRQVGTEAFF. CDR3 coding DNA: TGTGCCAGCAGCCGGCAGGTAGGCACTGAAGCTTTCTTT.

In its sample, this clonotype was seen many times. J is TRBJ2-3 and V is TRBV6-2 or TRBV6-3, with 7 bases aligning to TRBD2. Germline V gene sequence: CDR1 MNHEY, CDR2 SVGEGT. The CDR3 spans 12 residues. Losses at the gene ends were 11 bases for V and 7 bases for J; bases not matched to a gene: 9. CDR3 sequence reads: CAGKDGGNTQYF. The CDR3 region has the DNA TGTGCCGGCAAGGACGGGGGGAATACGCAGTATTTT.

This clonotype has a count of ten or more. The chain employs TRBV7-2 and TRBJ2-3; TRBD2 might be the D (6 bases). Germline CDR1 SGHTA, CDR2 FQGNSA. This CDR3 contains 14 residues. V was cut by 1 base and J by 5 bases, with 10 bases left in between. In DNA form, the CDR3 reads TGTGCCAGCAGCTTAGTATCCGGGGGAGATACGCAGTATTTT. It codes for CASSLVSGGDTQYF.

V is TRBV7-6 and J is TRBJ2-1; 10 bases fit TRBD1. The CDR3 consists of 16 residues. The ends lost 1 base at V and 4 bases at J; junction bases unmatched: 4. CDR1 is SGHVS, CDR2 FNYEAQ, per germline. CDR3 DNA: TGTGCCAGCAGCTTAGGGGGGACAGGGGTTTACAATGAGCAGTTCTTC. Translation gives CASSLGGTGVYNEQFF.

This chain uses TRBV6-2 or TRBV6-3 with TRBJ1-1, with D unresolved. Trimming took off 6 bases at V and 5 bases at J, with 16 bases between the two ends. This CDR3 has 14 residues. Per the germline V gene, CDR1 is MNHEY and CDR2 is SVGEGT. The CDR3 DNA reads as TGTGCCAGCAGCCAGAGGGTCGTCAGGACTGAAGCTTTCTTT. Its protein is CASSQRVVRTEAFF.

This clonotype was observed a handful of times. The V gene is TRBV6-6, the J gene TRBJ1-1; TRBD1 might be the D (5 bases). Trimming took 7 bases from V and 12 from J, leaving 15 bases between them. Germline lookup yields CDR1 MNHNY and CDR2 SVGAGI (reference sequence). The CDR3 length is 11 residues. The CDR3 reads CASMGDRRTFF. The CDR3 DNA follows: TGTGCCAGCATGGGGGACCGGCGCACTTTCTTT.

V usage is TRBV6-2 or TRBV6-3 and J usage is TRBJ2-3; TRBD2 aligns across 16 bases. The V and J ends lost 4 bases and 2 bases, in that order; junction bases with no gene match: 9. The CDR3 is 19 residues long. CDR1 is MNHEY and CDR2 is SVGEGT in the germline V gene. In nucleotides, the CDR3 is TGTGCCAGCAGTTGGAGACCCGGGACTAGCGGGGGGGCCACAGATACGCAGTATTTT. Residues: CASSWRPGTSGGATDTQYF.

This clonotype was recorded at least ten times. V and J are TRBV20-1 and TRBJ1-4; D is perhaps TRBD1 (6 bases). The CDR3 has 13 residues. Germline V gene data show CDR1 as DFQATT and CDR2 as SNEGSKA (reference sequence). The V gene lost 8 bases and the J gene lost 7 bases, with 17 bases spanning the gap. The CDR3 here is CSLAKGGGEKLFF. CDR3 bases: TGCAGTCTAGCCAAAGGGGGAGGTGAAAAACTGTTTTTT.

This clonotype was detected many times. The rearrangement links TRBV12-3 or TRBV12-4 to TRBJ2-2; 7 positions match TRBD2. CDR3 length: 15 amino acids. The trim removed 7 bases at V and 6 bases at J, leaving 11 bases unmatched. The CDR3 DNA is TGTGCCAGCACCGACTGGGGGGGTAACGCCGGGGAGCTGTTTTTT. The encoded protein is CASTDWGGNAGELFF.

This clonotype appeared many times. The chain is built from TRBV14 and TRBJ2-5, with no clear D. The CDR3 loop spans 14 amino acids. Trimming removed 4 bases at V and 1 base at J, with 10 bases between. Germline CDR1 is SGHDN and CDR2 is FVKESK. CDR3 sequence reads: CASSLLLSQETQYF. The CDR3 DNA follows: TGTGCCAGCAGCCTGCTCCTCTCCCAAGAGACCCAGTACTTC.

By sample share, this clonotype is medium-sized. The chain uses TRBV4-3 and TRBJ2-4; tentatively, D is TRBD1 or TRBD2 (5 bases each). Germline V gene lookup returns CDR1 LGHNA and CDR2 YSLEER. V was shortened by 0 bases and J by 1 base, with 10 bases between the two germline ends. CDR3 size: 16 residues. The CDR3 reads CASSQDFEGAKNIQYF. As DNA, the CDR3 is TGCGCCAGCAGCCAAGATTTCGAGGGGGCCAAAAACATTCAGTACTTC.

This clonotype was recorded many times. The chain combines TRBV12-3 or TRBV12-4 with TRBJ1-6, with 8 positions matching TRBD1. V was clipped by 3 bases and J by 10 bases; unmatched bases: 5. This CDR3 has 14 residues. The CDR3 loop reads CASSFQGANSPLHF. As DNA, the CDR3 is TGTGCCAGCAGTTTTCAGGGGGCGAACTCACCCCTCCACTTT.

This clonotype has ten or more counts. The V gene is TRBV12-3 or TRBV12-4, the J gene TRBJ2-1, with 11 bases fitting TRBD2. V gave up 10 bases and J gave up 7 bases; unmatched junction bases: 6. The length of the CDR3 is 13 residues. This chain's CDR3 is CATPSGGRNEQFF. DNA for the CDR3: TGTGCCACCCCTAGCGGGGGGAGGAATGAGCAGTTCTTC.

The sample holds many counts of this clonotype. The chain employs TRBV7-3 and TRBJ2-7; D unclear. Trimming removed 0 bases from V and 5 bases from J, with 20 bases in between. Looked up from germline, CDR1 is SGHTA and CDR2 is FQGTGA. The CDR3 extends over 17 amino acids. The CDR3 is CASSLTGKFAGPNEQYF. CDR3 nucleotides: TGTGCCAGCAGCTTAACGGGGAAGTTTGCCGGTCCCAACGAGCAGTACTTC.